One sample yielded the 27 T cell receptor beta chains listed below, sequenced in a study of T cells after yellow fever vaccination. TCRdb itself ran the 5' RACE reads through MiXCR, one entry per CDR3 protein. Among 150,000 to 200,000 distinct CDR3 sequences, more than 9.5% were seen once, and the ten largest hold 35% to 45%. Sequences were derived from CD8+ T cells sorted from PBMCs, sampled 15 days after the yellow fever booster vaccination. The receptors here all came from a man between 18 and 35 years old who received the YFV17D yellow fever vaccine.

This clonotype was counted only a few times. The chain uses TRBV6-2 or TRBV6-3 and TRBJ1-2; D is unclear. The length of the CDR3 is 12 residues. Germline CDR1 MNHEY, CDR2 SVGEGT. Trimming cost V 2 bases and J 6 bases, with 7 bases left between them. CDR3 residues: CASSYGWDGYTF. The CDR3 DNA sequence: TGTGCCAGCAGTTACGGCTGGGATGGCTACACCTTC.

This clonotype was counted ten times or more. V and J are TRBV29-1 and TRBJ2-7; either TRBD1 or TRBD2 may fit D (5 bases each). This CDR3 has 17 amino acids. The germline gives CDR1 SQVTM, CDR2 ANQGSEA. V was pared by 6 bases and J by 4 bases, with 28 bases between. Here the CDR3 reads CSVATAPGRRVPYEQYF. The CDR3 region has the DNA TGCAGCGTCGCGACGGCTCCGGGACGCCGGGTTCCTTACGAGCAGTACTTC.

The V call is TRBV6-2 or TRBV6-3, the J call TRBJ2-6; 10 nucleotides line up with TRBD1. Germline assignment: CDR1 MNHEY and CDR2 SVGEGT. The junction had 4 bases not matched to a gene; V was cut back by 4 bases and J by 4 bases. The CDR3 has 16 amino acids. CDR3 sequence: CASSWDRGSGANVLTF. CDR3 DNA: TGTGCCAGCAGTTGGGACAGGGGCTCCGGGGCCAACGTCCTGACTTTC.

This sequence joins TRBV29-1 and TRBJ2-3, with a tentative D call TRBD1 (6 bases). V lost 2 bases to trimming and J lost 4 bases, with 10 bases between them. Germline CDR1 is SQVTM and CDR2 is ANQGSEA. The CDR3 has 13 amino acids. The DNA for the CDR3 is TGCAGCGTTGAAAGGGGGTGGGCAGATACGCAGTATTTT. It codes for CSVERGWADTQYF.

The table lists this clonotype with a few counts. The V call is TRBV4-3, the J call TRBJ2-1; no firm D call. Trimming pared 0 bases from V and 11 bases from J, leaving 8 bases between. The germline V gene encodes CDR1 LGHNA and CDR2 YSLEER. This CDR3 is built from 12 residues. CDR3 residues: CASSQDRKKQFF. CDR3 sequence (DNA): TGCGCCAGCAGCCAAGATAGAAAGAAGCAGTTCTTC.

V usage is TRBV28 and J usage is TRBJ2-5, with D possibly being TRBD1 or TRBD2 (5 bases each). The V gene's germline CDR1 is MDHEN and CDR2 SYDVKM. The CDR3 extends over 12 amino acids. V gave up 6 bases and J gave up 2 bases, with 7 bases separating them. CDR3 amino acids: CASRWGQETQYF. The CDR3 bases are TGTGCCAGCAGGTGGGGGCAAGAGACCCAGTACTTC.

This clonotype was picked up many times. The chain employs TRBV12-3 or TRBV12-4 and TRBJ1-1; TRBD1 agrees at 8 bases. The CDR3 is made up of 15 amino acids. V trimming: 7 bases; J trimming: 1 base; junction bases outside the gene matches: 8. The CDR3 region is CASTDSGTGNTEAFF. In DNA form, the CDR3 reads TGTGCCAGCACCGATTCCGGGACAGGGAACACTGAAGCTTTCTTT.

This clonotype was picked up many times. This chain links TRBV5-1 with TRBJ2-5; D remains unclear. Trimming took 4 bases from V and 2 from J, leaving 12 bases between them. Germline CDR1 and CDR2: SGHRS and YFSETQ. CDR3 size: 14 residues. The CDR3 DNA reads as TGCGCCAGCAGCCGTTCGGCCCTTCAAGAGACCCAGTACTTC. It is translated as CASSRSALQETQYF.

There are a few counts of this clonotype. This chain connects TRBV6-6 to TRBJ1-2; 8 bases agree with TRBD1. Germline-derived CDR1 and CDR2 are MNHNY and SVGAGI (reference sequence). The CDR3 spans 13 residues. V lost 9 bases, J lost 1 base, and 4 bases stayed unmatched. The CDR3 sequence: CASGQGLNYGYTF. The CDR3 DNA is TGTGCCAGTGGACAGGGACTTAACTATGGCTACACCTTC.

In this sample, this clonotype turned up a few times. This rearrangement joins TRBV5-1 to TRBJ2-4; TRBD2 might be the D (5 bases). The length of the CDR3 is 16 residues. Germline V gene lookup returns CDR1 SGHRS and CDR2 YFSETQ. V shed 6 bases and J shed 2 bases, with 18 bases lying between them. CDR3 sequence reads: CASTPLGREPKNIQYF. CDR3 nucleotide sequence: TGCGCCAGCACACCTCTTGGAAGGGAGCCCAAAAACATTCAGTACTTC.

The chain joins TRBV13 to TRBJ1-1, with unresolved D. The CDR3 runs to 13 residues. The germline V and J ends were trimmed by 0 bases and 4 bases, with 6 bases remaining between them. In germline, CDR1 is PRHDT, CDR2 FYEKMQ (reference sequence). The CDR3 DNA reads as TGTGCCAGCAGCTTAGGGGCAGCCACTGAAGCTTTCTTT. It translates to CASSLGAATEAFF.

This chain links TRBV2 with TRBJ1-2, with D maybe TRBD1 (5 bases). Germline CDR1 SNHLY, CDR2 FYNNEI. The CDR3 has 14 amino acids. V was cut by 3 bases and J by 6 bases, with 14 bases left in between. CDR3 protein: CASSDRPDSNGYTF. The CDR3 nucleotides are TGTGCCAGCAGTGACCGCCCAGACAGCAATGGCTACACCTTC.

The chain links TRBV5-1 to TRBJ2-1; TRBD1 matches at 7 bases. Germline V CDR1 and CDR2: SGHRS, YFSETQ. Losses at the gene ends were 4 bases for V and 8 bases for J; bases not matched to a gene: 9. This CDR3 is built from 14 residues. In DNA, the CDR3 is TGCGCCAGCAGCGTTTCGACAGGGTGGGATGAGCAGTTCTTC. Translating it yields CASSVSTGWDEQFF. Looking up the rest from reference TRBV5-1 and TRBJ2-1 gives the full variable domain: KAGVTQTPRYLIKTRGQQVTLSCSPISGHRSVSWYQQTPGQGLQFLFEYFSETQRNKGNFPGRFSGRQFSNSRSEMNVSTLELGDSALYLCASSVSTGWDEQFFGPGTRLTVL.

The CDR3 sequence: CSVVTILNTEAFF. The DNA of the CDR3 is TGCAGCGTTGTAACGATTTTGAACACTGAAGCTTTCTTT. The chain employs TRBV29-1 and TRBJ1-1, with unresolved D. The germline gives CDR1 SQVTM, CDR2 ANQGSEA. Trimming shortened V by 4 bases and J by 0 bases, and 9 bases separated the two germline ends. This CDR3 region has 13 residues.

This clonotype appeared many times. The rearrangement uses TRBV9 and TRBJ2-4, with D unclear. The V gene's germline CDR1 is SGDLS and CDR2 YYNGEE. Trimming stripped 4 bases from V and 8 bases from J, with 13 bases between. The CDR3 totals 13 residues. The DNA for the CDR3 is TGTGCCAGCAGCAAAGGTGGGCAGGACATTCAGTACTTC. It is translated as CASSKGGQDIQYF.

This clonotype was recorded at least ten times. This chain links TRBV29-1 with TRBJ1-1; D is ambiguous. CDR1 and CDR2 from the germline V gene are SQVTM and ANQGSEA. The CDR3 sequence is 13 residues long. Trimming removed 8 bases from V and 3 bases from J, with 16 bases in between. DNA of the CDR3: TGCAGCTGGAGCGGTGGGATGGACACTGAAGCTTTCTTT. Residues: CSWSGGMDTEAFF.

The DNA for the CDR3 is TGTGCCAGCAGCTCCCCGGGGGAGGCCAATCAGCCCCAGCATTTT. Its translation is CASSSPGEANQPQHF. The rearrangement links TRBV7-9 to TRBJ1-5; TRBD1 is a possible D gene (5 bases). The CDR3 spans 15 residues. The ends were cut back, 4 bases at V and 3 bases at J, with 13 bases in the middle. The germline gives CDR1 SEHNR, CDR2 FQNEAQ (reference sequence).

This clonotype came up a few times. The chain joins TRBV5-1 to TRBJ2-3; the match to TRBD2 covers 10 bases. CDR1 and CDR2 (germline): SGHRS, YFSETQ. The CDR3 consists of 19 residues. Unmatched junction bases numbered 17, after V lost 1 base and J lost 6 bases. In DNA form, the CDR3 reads TGCGCCAGCAGCTTGAGGGCAGGCTCCCTAGCGGGGGCGGTGGATACGCAGTATTTT. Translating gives CASSLRAGSLAGAVDTQYF. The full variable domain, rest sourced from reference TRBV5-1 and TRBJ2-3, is KAGVTQTPRYLIKTRGQQVTLSCSPISGHRSVSWYQQTPGQGLQFLFEYFSETQRNKGNFPGRFSGRQFSNSRSEMNVSTLELGDSALYLCASSLRAGSLAGAVDTQYFGPGTRLTVL.

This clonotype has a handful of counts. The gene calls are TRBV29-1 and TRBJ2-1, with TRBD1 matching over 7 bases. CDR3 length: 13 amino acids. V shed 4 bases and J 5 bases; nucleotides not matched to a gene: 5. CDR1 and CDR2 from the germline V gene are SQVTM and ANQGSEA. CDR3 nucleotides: TGCAGCGTTGGGGGGACAGTACACAATGAGCAGTTCTTC. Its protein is CSVGGTVHNEQFF.

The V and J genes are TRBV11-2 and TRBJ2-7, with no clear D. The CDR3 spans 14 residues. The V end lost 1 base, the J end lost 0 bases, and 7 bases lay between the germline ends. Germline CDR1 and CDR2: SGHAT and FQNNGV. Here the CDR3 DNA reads TGTGCCAGCAGCTTAGCCCCCGGCTCCTACGAGCAGTACGTC. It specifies CASSLAPGSYEQYV.

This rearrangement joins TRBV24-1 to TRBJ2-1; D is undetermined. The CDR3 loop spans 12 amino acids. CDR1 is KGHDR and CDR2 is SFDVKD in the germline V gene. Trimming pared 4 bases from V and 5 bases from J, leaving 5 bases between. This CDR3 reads CATSDRDNEQFF. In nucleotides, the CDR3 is TGTGCCACCAGTGACCGGGACAATGAGCAGTTCTTC.

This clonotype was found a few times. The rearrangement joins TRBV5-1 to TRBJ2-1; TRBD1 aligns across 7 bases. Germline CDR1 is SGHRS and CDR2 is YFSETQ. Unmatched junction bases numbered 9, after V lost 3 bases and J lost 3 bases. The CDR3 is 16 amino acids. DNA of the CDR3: TGCGCCAGCAGCTGGGGTCCGGGACAGCTCTACAATGAGCAGTTCTTC. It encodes CASSWGPGQLYNEQFF.

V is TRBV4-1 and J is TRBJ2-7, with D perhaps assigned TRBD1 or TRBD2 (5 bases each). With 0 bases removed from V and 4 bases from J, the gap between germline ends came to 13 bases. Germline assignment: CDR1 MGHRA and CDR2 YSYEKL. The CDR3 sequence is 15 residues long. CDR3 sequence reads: CASSQDGVEGYEQYF. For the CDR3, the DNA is TGCGCCAGCAGCCAAGACGGGGTAGAGGGGTACGAGCAGTACTTC.

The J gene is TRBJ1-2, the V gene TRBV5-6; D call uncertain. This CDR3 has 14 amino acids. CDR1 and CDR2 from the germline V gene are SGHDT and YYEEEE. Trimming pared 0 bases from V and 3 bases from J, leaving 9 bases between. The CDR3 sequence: CASSLVGSDYGYTF. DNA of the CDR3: TGTGCCAGCAGCTTGGTTGGAAGTGACTATGGCTACACCTTC.

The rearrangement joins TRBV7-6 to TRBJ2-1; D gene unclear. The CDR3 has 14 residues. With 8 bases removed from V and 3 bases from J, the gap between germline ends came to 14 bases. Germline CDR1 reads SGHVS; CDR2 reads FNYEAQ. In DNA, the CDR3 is TGTGCCAGCTCGATGGCCCTCGACTACAATGAGCAGTTCTTC. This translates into CASSMALDYNEQFF.

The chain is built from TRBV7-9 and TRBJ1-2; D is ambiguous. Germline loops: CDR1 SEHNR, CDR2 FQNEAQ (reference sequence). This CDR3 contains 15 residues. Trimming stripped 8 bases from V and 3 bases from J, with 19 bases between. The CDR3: CASALGSATHYGYTF. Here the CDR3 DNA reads TGTGCCAGCGCCCTCGGGTCAGCAACCCACTATGGCTACACCTTC.

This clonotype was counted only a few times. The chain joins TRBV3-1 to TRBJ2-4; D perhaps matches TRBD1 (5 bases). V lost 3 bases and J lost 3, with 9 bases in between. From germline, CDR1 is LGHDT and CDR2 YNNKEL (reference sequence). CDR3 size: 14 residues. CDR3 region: CASSHQGHKNIQYF. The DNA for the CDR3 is TGTGCCAGCAGCCATCAAGGACACAAAAACATTCAGTACTTC. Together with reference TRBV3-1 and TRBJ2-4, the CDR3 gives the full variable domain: DTAVSQTPKYLVTQMGNDKSIKCEQNLGHDTMYWYKQDSKKFLKIMFSYNNKELIINETVPNRFSPKSPDKAHLNLHINSLELGDSAVYFCASSHQGHKNIQYFGAGTRLSVL.